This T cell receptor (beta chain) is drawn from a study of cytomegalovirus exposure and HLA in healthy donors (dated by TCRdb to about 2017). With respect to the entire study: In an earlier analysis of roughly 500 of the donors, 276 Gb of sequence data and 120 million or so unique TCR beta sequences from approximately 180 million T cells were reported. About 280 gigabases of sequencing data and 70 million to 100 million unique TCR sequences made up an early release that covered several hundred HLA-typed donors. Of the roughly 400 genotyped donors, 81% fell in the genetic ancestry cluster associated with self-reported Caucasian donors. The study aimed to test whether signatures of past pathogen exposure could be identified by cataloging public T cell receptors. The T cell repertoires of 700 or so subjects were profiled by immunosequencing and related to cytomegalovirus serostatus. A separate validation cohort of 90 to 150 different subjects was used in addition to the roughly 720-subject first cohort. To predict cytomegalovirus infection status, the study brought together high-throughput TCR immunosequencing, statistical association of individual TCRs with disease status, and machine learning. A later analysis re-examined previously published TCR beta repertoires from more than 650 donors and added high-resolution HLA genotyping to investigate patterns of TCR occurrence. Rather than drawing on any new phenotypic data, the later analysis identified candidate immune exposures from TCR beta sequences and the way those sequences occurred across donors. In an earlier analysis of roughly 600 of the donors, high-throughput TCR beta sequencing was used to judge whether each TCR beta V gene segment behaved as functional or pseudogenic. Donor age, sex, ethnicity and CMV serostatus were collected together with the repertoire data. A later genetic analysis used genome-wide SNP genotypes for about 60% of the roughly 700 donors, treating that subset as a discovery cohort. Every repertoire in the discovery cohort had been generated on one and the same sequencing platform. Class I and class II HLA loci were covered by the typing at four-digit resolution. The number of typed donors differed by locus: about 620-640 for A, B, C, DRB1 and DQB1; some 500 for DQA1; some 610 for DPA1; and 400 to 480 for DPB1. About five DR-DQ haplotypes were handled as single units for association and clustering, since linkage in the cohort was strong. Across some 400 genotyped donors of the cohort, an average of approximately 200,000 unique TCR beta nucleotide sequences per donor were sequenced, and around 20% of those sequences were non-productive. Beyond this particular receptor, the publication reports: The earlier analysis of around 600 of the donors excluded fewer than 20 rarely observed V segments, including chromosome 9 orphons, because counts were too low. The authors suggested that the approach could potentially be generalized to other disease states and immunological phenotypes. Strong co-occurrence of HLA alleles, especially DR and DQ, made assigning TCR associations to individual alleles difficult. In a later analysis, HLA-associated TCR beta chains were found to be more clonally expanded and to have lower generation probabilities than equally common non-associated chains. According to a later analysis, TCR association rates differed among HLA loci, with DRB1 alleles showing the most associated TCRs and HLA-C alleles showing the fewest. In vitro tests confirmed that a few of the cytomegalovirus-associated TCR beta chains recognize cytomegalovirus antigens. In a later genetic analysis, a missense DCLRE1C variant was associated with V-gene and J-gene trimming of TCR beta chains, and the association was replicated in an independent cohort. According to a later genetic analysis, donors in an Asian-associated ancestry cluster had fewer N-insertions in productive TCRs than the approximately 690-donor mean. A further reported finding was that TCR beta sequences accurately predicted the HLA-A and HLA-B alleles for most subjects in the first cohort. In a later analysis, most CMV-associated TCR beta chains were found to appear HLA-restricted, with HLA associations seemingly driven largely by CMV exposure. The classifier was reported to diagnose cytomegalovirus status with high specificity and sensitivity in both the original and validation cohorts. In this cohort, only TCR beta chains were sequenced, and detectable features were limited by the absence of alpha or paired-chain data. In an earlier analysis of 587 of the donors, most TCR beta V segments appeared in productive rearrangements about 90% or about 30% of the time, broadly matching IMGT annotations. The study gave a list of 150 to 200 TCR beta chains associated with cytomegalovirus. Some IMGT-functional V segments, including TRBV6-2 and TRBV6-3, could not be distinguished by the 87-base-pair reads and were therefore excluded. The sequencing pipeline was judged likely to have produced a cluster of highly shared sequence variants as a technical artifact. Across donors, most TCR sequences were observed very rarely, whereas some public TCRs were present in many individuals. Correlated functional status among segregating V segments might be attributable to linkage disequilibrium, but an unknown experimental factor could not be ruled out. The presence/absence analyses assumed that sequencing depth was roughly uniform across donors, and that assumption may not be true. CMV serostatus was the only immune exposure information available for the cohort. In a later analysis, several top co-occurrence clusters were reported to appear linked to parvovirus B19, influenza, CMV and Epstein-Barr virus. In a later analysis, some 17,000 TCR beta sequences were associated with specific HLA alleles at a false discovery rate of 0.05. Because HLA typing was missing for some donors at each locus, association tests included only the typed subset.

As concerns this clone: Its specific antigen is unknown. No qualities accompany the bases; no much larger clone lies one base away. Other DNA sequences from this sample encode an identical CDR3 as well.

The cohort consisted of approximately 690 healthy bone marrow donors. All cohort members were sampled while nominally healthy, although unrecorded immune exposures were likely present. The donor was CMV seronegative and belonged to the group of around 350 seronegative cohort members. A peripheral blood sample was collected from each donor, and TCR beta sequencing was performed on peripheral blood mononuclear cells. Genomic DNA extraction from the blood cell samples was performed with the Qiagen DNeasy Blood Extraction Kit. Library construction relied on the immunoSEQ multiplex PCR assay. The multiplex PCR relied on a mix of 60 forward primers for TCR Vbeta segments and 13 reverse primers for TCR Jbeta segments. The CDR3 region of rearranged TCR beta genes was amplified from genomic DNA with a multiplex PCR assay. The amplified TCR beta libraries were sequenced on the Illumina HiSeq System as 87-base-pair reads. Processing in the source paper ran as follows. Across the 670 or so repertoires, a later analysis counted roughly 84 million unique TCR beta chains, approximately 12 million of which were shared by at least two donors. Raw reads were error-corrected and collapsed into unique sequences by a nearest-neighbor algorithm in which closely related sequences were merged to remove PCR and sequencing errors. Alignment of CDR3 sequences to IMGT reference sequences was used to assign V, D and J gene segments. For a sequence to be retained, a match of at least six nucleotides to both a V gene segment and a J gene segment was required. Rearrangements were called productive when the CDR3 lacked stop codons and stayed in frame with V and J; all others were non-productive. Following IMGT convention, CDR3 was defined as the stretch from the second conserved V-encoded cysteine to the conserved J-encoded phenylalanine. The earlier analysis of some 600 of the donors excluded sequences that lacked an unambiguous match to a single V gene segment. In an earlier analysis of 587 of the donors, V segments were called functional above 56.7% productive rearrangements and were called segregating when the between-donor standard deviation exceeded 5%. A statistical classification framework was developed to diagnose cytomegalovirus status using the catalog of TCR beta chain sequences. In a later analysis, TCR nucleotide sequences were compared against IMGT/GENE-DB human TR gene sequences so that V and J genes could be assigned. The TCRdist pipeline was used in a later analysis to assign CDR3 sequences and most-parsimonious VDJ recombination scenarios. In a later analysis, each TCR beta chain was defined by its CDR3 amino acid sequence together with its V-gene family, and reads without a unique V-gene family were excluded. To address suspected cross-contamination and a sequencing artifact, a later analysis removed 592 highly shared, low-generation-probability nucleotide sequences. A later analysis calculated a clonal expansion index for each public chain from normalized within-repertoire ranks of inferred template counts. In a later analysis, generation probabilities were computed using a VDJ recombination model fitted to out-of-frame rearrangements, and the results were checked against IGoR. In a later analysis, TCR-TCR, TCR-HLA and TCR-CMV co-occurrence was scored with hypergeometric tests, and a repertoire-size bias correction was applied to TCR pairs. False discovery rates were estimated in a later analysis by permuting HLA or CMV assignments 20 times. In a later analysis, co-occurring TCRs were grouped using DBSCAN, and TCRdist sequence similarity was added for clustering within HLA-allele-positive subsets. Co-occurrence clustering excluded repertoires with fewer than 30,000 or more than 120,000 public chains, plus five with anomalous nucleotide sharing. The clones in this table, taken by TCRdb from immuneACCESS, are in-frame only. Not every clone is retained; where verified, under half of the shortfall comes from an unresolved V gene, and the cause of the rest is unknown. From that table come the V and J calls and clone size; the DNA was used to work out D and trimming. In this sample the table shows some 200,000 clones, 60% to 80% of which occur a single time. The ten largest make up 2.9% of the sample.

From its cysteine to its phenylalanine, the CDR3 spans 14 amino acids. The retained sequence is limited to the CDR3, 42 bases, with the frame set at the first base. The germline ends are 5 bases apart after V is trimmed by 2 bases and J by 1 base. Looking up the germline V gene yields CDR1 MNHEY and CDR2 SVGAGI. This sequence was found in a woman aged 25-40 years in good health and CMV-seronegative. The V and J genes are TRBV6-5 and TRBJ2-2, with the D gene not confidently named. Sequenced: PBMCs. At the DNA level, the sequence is TGTGCCAGCAGTTACACGGGGAACACCGGGGAGCTGTTTTTT. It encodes CASSYTGNTGELFF.